What follows are 6 T cell receptor beta chains derived from one specimen sequenced in a study of shared T cell receptors in the human thymus. Sequencing was performed with immunoSEQ multiplex PCR; in TCRdb, only in-frame clones are kept and a portion is missing. Found here are 500,000 to 550,000 clones, 75% to 80% of them singletons; the top ten hold around 0.013%. The same sample was also used in a study of human thymus T cells.

Sequencing input: thymocytes. These receptors all stem from a boy less than two years old with a congenital heart defect.

The V call is TRBV5-6, the J call TRBJ1-6; D is perhaps TRBD1 (5 bases). The CDR3 sequence is 15 residues long. Trimming took off 0 bases at V and 8 bases at J, with 12 bases between the two ends. Per the germline V gene, CDR1 is SGHDT and CDR2 is YYEEEE. The CDR3 region has the DNA TGTGCCAGCAGCTTGGCCGGGAGGGGCGATTCACCCCTCCACTTT. As protein: CASSLAGRGDSPLHF. The whole variable domain, remainder taken from reference TRBV5-6 and TRBJ1-6, is DAGVTQSPTHLIKTRGQQVTLRCSPKSGHDTVSWYQQALGQGPQFIFQYYEEEERQRGNFPDRFSGHQFPNYSSELNVNALLLGDSALYLCASSLAGRGDSPLHFGNGTRLTVT.

A few counts support this clone. The chain recombines TRBV18 with TRBJ2-1, with 10 bases identical to TRBD1. The CDR3 loop spans 17 amino acids. Per the germline V gene, CDR1 is KGHSH and CDR2 is LQKENI. J lost 4 bases, V lost 0 bases, and 6 bases had no gene match. Here the CDR3 DNA reads TGTGCCAGCTCACCACCTCCGGGACAGGGGTTATACAATGAGCAGTTCTTC. Translated, it gives CASSPPPGQGLYNEQFF.

The chain recombines TRBV5-1 with TRBJ2-7; 12 nucleotides align to TRBD2. Germline loops: CDR1 SGHRS, CDR2 YFSETQ. The CDR3 spans 21 residues. Trimming removed 0 bases from V and 3 bases from J; junction bases left unmatched: 19. This CDR3 reads CASSLAQSTSGRRVNIYEQYF. CDR3 DNA: TGCGCCAGCAGCTTGGCGCAGTCGACTAGCGGGAGAAGGGTAAATATCTACGAGCAGTACTTC.

The chain carries TRBV27 and TRBJ2-3; the D gene is possibly TRBD2 (7 bases). The CDR3 spans 16 residues. CDR1 is MNHEY and CDR2 is SMNVEV in the germline V gene (reference sequence). Trimming cost V 3 bases and J 4 bases, with 17 bases left between them. The CDR3, as DNA: TGTGCCAGCAGTTTTCGGGGGGCCGGTTGCGCAGATACGCAGTATTTT. This encodes CASSFRGAGCADTQYF.

The V gene is TRBV5-1, the J gene TRBJ2-1; TRBD2 agrees at 7 bases. Trimming cost V 0 bases and J 5 bases; bases outside gene matches: 11. CDR1 SGHRS and CDR2 YFSETQ come from the germline V gene. This CDR3 is 17 amino acids long. The CDR3 coding sequence is TGCGCCAGCAGCTTGGTCCCCCTCAGCGGGATTAACAATGAGCAGTTCTTC. Protein: CASSLVPLSGINNEQFF.

The rearrangement joins TRBV2 to TRBJ1-5; D is perhaps TRBD1 (6 bases). Trimming took off 10 bases at V and 5 bases at J, with 15 bases between the two ends. The CDR3 extends over 13 amino acids. The germline gives CDR1 SNHLY, CDR2 FYNNEI. The CDR3: CATQQGRDQPQHF. The CDR3 DNA is TGTGCCACGCAACAGGGACGGGATCAGCCCCAGCATTTT.